These T cell receptor beta chains were read from a single sample in a study of T cell responses to AZD1222 COVID-19 vaccine. Sequenced by immunoSEQ multiplex PCR; TCRdb stores in-frame clones only, minus some. The sample holds approximately 150,000 clones; roughly nine tenths are singletons and the top ten take 1% to 1.5%. This sample comprised peripheral blood, obtained 28 days after the second AZD1222 dose. Receptors were obtained from an adult who received the AZD1222 COVID-19 vaccine. CDR3s leave out the opening cysteine and the closing phenylalanine or tryptophan. A D gene is named only where the DNA matches it firmly.

TRBD1,TRBV12-3/TRBV12-4,ASSSDREETQY
.,TRBV7-9,ASSLGAGGAGEQY
.,TRBV7-2,ASSSQQGGDQPQH
TRBD2,TRBV19,ASSWASGTTGELF
TRBD1,TRBV12-5,ASGLGPGTGKETQY
.,TRBV19,ASTPFPEGYNEQF
TRBD1,TRBV27,ASSFGTEQETQY
TRBD2,TRBV24-1,ATSDSLPGLAPNEQF
.,TRBV11-2,ASSLGGYGELF
TRBD1,TRBV24-1,ATSDFGGDRGRNEQF
.,TRBV7-2,ASSLVSAPGQY
.,TRBV19,ASTTGVSAAF
.,TRBV9,ASSAGNVNTEAF
.,TRBV7-2,ASSFSPGETQY
.,TRBV29-1,SVFRTTNNEQF
.,TRBV10-3,AISGGSTDTQY
.,TRBV29-1,SGGTGWNTEAF
TRBD2,TRBV7-2,ASSLTGLAGGLGTQY
TRBD1,TRBV4-1,ASSQVGLNRGRGGYT
.,TRBV25-1,ASSESGKEYEQY
.,TRBV29-1,SVEDTGAAEKLF
.,TRBV7-9,GGASSGNTIY
TRBD1,TRBV5-6,ASSLDRADEAF
.,TRBV10-1,ASRARQFNSPLH
.,TRBV6-5,ASKFWGKDTQY
.,TRBV18,ASSPRSSSRNGGELF
.,TRBV15,ATSRPARVELYNEQF
TRBD2,TRBV7-9,ASSPRTSYEQY
.,TRBV3-1/TRBV3-2,ASSRSGVETQY
.,TRBV24-1,ATSFGGHGTEAF
.,TRBV9,ASSSGERTF
TRBD1,TRBV28,ASSLFGTGGSNQPQH
TRBD1,TRBV14,ASSPGAQGYSGNTIY
.,TRBV27,ASSWGTSYGYT
TRBD2,TRBV9,ASSPRSGGNNEQF
.,TRBV9,ASSVVGEFRQF
.,TRBV7-3,ASSTGPGQETQY
.,TRBV5-6,ASSPGSFRGLAKETQY
.,TRBV25-1,ASSEGREAF
.,TRBV9,ASSVGSVPNTEAF
TRBD1,TRBV4-3,ASSQWIQGEAF
TRBD1,TRBV6-6,ASRGTGGNQPQH
.,TRBV10-3,AIREHGYEQY
.,TRBV5-1,ASSFRTSSSYEQY
.,TRBV7-9,ASSSLLGYDGYT